This is a list of T cell receptor beta chains from one sample in a study of blood T cell repertoires in COVID-19. Clones were sequenced by immunoSEQ multiplex PCR, and TCRdb holds only the in-frame ones, with some missing. The repertoire holds over 250,000 clones, with about 87% as singletons. What was sequenced was PBMCs or T cells enriched from blood (not recorded which). The receptors originated from a young woman who had recovered from COVID-19. Each CDR3 is given with its conserved first and last residue. A D gene is named only where the DNA matches it firmly. The size of a clone is reported for some rows only, either as once, few or many, or as a class for expanded clones.

.	TRBV5-1	TRBJ2-7	TRBD1	TGCGCCAGCAGCCTATCCGGGACAGGGATCCGCGAGCAGTACTTC	CASSLSGTGIREQYF
.	TRBV7-9	TRBJ1-4	.	TGTGCCAGCAGCTTAAACAGGGATCAGAGGCTGTTTTTT	CASSLNRDQRLFF
.	TRBV29-1	TRBJ2-5	TRBD2	TGCAGCGTTGGAGGCGGGAGGGCCGCCGAGACCCAGTACTTC	CSVGGGRAAETQYF
once	TRBV28	TRBJ2-3	TRBD2	TGTGCCAGCAGGAGCGGGGGGGCCGGCACAGATACGCAGTATTTT	CASRSGGAGTDTQYF
once	TRBV3-1/TRBV3-2	TRBJ2-3	.	TGTGCCAGCAGCCAAGGACTAGTGGGCACAGATACGCAGTATTTT	CASSQGLVGTDTQYF
.	TRBV11-3	TRBJ2-1	.	TGTGCCAGCAGCTTAGGCGGAACCTCCTACAATGAGCAGTTCTTC	CASSLGGTSYNEQFF
.	TRBV3-1/TRBV3-2	TRBJ2-3	.	TGTGCCAGCAGCCAAGGACGGGACTGTTCTACAGATACGCAGTATTTT	CASSQGRDCSTDTQYF
.	TRBV28	TRBJ2-1	TRBD2	TGTGCCATAGAACGACTAGCGGGGGCTAATGAGCAGTTCTTC	CAIERLAGANEQFF
.	TRBV5-6	TRBJ1-2	TRBD1	TGTGCCAGCAGCTTGGGACAGGGCGGGTCCTATGGCTACACCTTC	CASSLGQGGSYGYTF
many	TRBV4-2	TRBJ1-2	.	TGTGCCAGCAGCCAAAGACTCGGGGTCCCAGGCTCTGGCTACACCTTC	CASSQRLGVPGSGYTF
.	TRBV5-1	TRBJ2-3	.	TGCGCCAGCAGCTGGGGGGCGGGGGAAGCTACGCAGTATTTT	CASSWGAGEATQYF
.	TRBV20-1	TRBJ2-7	TRBD1	TGCAGTGCTAGTAACAGGGGAAGCGGTGGCGAGCAGTACTTC	CSASNRGSGGEQYF
.	TRBV6-5	TRBJ1-4	TRBD1	TGTGCCAGCAGCCCAGGGGGCACCCCTACCAAACTGTTTTTT	CASSPGGTPTKLFF
.	TRBV7-2	TRBJ1-4	TRBD1	TGTGCCAGCAGCCAGGACAGGGGTAATGAAAAACTGTTTTTT	CASSQDRGNEKLFF
.	TRBV27	TRBJ2-2	TRBD2	TGTGCCAGCAGTGAATTTCAATACTGGACTAGCGGGAGTATCGGGAACACCGGGGAGCTGTTTTTT	CASSEFQYWTSGSIGNTGELFF
.	TRBV4-3	TRBJ2-7	TRBD1	TGCGCCAGCGGAGACGGGACAGGTGCCTCCTACGAGCAGTACTTC	CASGDGTGASYEQYF
.	TRBV30	TRBJ1-5	.	TGTGCCTGGAGTGTAGGGGCGCATAGCAATCAGCCCCAGCATTTT	CAWSVGAHSNQPQHF
.	TRBV5-1	TRBJ1-6	TRBD1	TGCGCCAGCAGCTTGGCCGGGACAGCCGCCTCACCCCTCCACTTT	CASSLAGTAASPLHF
.	TRBV12-3/TRBV12-4	TRBJ1-2	TRBD1	TGTGCCAGCAGTCCGGACAGGGGCAATGGCTACACCTTC	CASSPDRGNGYTF
.	TRBV2	TRBJ1-4	.	TGTGCCAGCAGTGAACCGGTCTCCAATGAAAAACTGTTTTTT	CASSEPVSNEKLFF
.	TRBV27	TRBJ2-1	.	TGTGCCAGCAGTTTAGGTGTCAGGGGTTCGCTAAAGAGCTCCTACAATGAGCAGTTCTTC	CASSLGVRGSLKSSYNEQFF
.	TRBV13	TRBJ2-7	TRBD2	TGTGCCAGCAGCGCTGTAGAGGGAGGGCCGAAAGAGCAGTACTTC	CASSAVEGGPKEQYF
.	TRBV19	TRBJ1-2	TRBD1	TGTGCCAGTAGTTTCGGGTTGAACAGGGGTAACGGCTACACCTTC	CASSFGLNRGNGYTF
.	TRBV12-3/TRBV12-4	TRBJ2-2	TRBD2	TGTGCCAGCAGCACCGTAGCGGGAGGGGAGCTGTTTTTT	CASSTVAGGELFF
.	TRBV6-5	TRBJ1-2	.	TGTGCCAGCAGTTACTCGAGAGGCCTCGGCTACACCTTC	CASSYSRGLGYTF
.	TRBV4-2	TRBJ1-1	.	TGTGCCAGCAGCCAAGAAAAGATTACAACTGAAGCTTTCTTT	CASSQEKITTEAFF
.	TRBV5-6	TRBJ2-1	.	TGTGCCAGCGATTTGAGGGGGTTGGGGTCCTACAATGAGCAGTTCTTC	CASDLRGLGSYNEQFF
.	TRBV10-3	TRBJ1-1	.	TGTGCCATCAGTGAGTCGACTCAGGGGATGGACACTGAAGCTTTCTTT	CAISESTQGMDTEAFF
.	TRBV19	TRBJ1-2	.	TGTGCCAGTAGTATTATGAGGGTCCCCTATGGCTACACCTTC	CASSIMRVPYGYTF
.	TRBV7-9	TRBJ2-7	.	TGTGCCAGCAGCACCACAGCTCTCGAGCAGTACTTC	CASSTTALEQYF
.	TRBV7-2	TRBJ2-7	TRBD2	TGTGCCAGCAGCAAAGGACTAGCCTACTACGAGCAGTACTTC	CASSKGLAYYEQYF
.	TRBV7-3	TRBJ2-3	TRBD2	TGTGCCAGCAGCTTACTGACTAGCGGGGGGGCCTTAGATACGCAGTATTTT	CASSLLTSGGALDTQYF
.	TRBV28	TRBJ1-3	.	TGTGCCAGCAGTTGGCAGGGAAACACCATATATTTT	CASSWQGNTIYF
.	TRBV4-3	TRBJ1-5	.	TGCGCCAGCAGCCAAGATCCAGGGGTTCAGCCCCAGCATTTT	CASSQDPGVQPQHF
.	TRBV11-2	TRBJ2-1	TRBD1	TGTGCCAGCAGCTCTCGGACAGGGGGCCCCTACAATGAGCAGTTCTTC	CASSSRTGGPYNEQFF
.	TRBV6-5	TRBJ2-7	TRBD2	TGTGCCAGCAACTGGGGACTAGCGGCCGACGAGCAGTACTTC	CASNWGLAADEQYF
.	TRBV7-8	TRBJ2-1	TRBD2	TGTGCCAGCAGCTTAGGAAGGACTAGCTCCACGATCTTC	CASSLGRTSSTIF
.	TRBV11-2	TRBJ1-1	TRBD1	TGTGCCAGCAGCCCGGACAGGGTGAACACTGAAGCTTTCTTT	CASSPDRVNTEAFF
.	TRBV10-3	TRBJ1-2	TRBD1	TGTGCCATCAGTGAGTCGGAAACAGGGGAATATGGCTACACCTTC	CAISESETGEYGYTF
.	TRBV27	TRBJ2-7	TRBD1	TGTGCCAGCGGGAAGGACAGGGGGGACGAGCAGTACTTC	CASGKDRGDEQYF
.	TRBV12-2	TRBJ1-3	.	TGTGCAAGTCGCCCCGGACAGGCGGGGAACACCATATATTTT	CASRPGQAGNTIYF
.	TRBV5-6	TRBJ1-1	.	TGTGCCAGCAGCTCTTACGGTACTAATGAAGCTTTCTTT	CASSSYGTNEAFF
once	TRBV29-1	TRBJ2-1	TRBD1	TGCAGCGTTGACAGGGGGCGCGTCTATGAGCAGTTCTTC	CSVDRGRVYEQFF
.	TRBV14	TRBJ2-7	.	TGTGCCAGCAGCCCGACACCTACCTACGAGCAGTACTTC	CASSPTPTYEQYF
once	TRBV5-1	TRBJ2-2	.	TGCGCCAGCAGCTTAGGGGCGAACACCGGGGAGCTGTTTTTT	CASSLGANTGELFF
.	TRBV19	TRBJ1-3	.	TGTGCCAGTAGTATTAAAGCGCGACAGTCTGGAAACACCATATATTTT	CASSIKARQSGNTIYF
.	TRBV7-2	TRBJ2-2	TRBD1	TGTGCCAGCAGCTCCCGGGACAGCCTCACCGGGGAGCTGTTTTTT	CASSSRDSLTGELFF
.	TRBV24-1	TRBJ1-1	.	TGTGCCACCAGTGATTCGACGGGACTGTGGGCTTTCTTT	CATSDSTGLWAFF
once	TRBV5-8	TRBJ2-3	.	TGTGCCAGCAGCTTGGCCGTCCTAGCGCGGGATACGCAGTATTTT	CASSLAVLARDTQYF
.	TRBV25-1	TRBJ1-3	.	TGTGCCAGCAGTGTTCGGGGGACTGGAAACACCATATATTTT	CASSVRGTGNTIYF
.	TRBV14	TRBJ1-1	TRBD1	TGTGCCAGCAGCCAATCGCCCTTAGGGGGACAGCCCAAGTTT	CASSQSPLGGQPKF
.	TRBV5-1	TRBJ1-2	TRBD1	TGCGCCAGCAGCGTTTTGCAGGGGGCGAACTATGGCTACACCTTC	CASSVLQGANYGYTF
once	TRBV18	TRBJ1-6	.	TGTGCCAGCTCCCCACAATCGGACAGAACCGAGTCACCCCTCCACTTT	CASSPQSDRTESPLHF